This T cell receptor (beta chain) appears in the sequencing data of a study of cytomegalovirus exposure and HLA in healthy donors. Note on this clone: Its antigen is currently unknown.

The PCR had 60 Vbeta and 13 Jbeta primers. Authors' processing steps: The count from a later analysis was tens of millions of unique TCR beta chains, around 11 million of them shared. The table came from immunoSEQ multiplex PCR; TCRdb's copy has only in-frame clones and leaves some out. That table supplies the V and J calls and clone size; D and trimming were determined from the DNA. The sample yields fewer than 250,000 clones, 75% to 80% seen once. General study points: It was only CMV serostatus that was available as immune exposure information. Data from an earlier analysis indicated that most TCR beta V segments were productive either about 90% or about 30% of the time.

Although they were nominally healthy when sampled, donors likely had unrecorded immune exposures. What was sequenced was PBMCs. The sequence came from a man aged 18 to 30 in good health and CMV-seronegative.

The CDR3 spells CASSQSRGTNEKLFF. CDR3 sequence (DNA): TGCGCCAGCAGCCAATCTAGGGGTACTAATGAAAAACTGTTTTTT. The chain combines TRBV4-3 with TRBJ1-4; TRBD1 is a possible D gene (5 bases). Per germline, CDR1 LGHNA and CDR2 YSLEER. The V and J ends lost 2 bases and 2 bases respectively, with 9 bases between them. The CDR3 is 15 amino acids.